These 27 T cell receptor beta chains were all obtained from the same sample, sequenced in a study of cytomegalovirus exposure and HLA in healthy donors. PCR used 60 Vbeta primers and 13 Jbeta primers. Some clones are missing from TCRdb's copy, which holds only in-frame ones; the method was immunoSEQ multiplex PCR. This sample has about 200,000 clones, with 75% to 90% found just once. The sample taken for sequencing was PBMCs. The receptors come from a woman aged 45-65 years in good health and CMV-seropositive.

The chain joins TRBV4-2 to TRBJ2-1, with TRBD2 matching over 13 bases. Trimming cost V 4 bases and J 9 bases; bases outside gene matches: 9. There are 16 residues in the CDR3. Germline V gene lookup returns CDR1 LGHNA and CDR2 YNFKEQ. As DNA, the CDR3 is TGTGCCAGCAGCCTCCTCGGACTAGCGGGAGATAGTGAGCAGTTCTTC. Amino acid sequence: CASSLLGLAGDSEQFF.

The genes are TRBV5-1 and TRBJ2-3; weak D call: TRBD1 (6 bases). Germline CDR1 and CDR2: SGHRS and YFSETQ. The CDR3 is made up of 14 amino acids. V shed 0 bases and J shed 3 bases, with 8 bases lying between them. The CDR3 DNA reads TGCGCCAGCAGCTTGGGGGACATAACAGATACGCAGTATTTT. Translating gives CASSLGDITDTQYF. Variable domain in full (rest from reference TRBV5-1 and TRBJ2-3): KAGVTQTPRYLIKTRGQQVTLSCSPISGHRSVSWYQQTPGQGLQFLFEYFSETQRNKGNFPGRFSGRQFSNSRSEMNVSTLELGDSALYLCASSLGDITDTQYFGPGTRLTVL.

The chain couples TRBV5-4 to TRBJ1-1; the match to TRBD1 covers 7 bases. The CDR3 covers 14 residues. The trim removed 4 bases at V and 0 bases at J, leaving 3 bases unmatched. Germline values: CDR1 SGHNT, CDR2 YYREEE (reference sequence). The CDR3 DNA is TGTGCCAGCAGCAGGGACAGATTGAACACTGAAGCTTTCTTT. Its translation: CASSRDRLNTEAFF. Looking up the rest from reference TRBV5-4 and TRBJ1-1 gives the full variable domain: ETGVTQSPTHLIKTRGQQVTLRCSSQSGHNTVSWYQQALGQGPQFIFQYYREEENGRGNFPPRFSGLQFPNYSSELNVNALELDDSALYLCASSRDRLNTEAFFGQGTRLTVV.

As for this clone: The junction differs from germline at one of its ends, possibly a read error. This chain links TRBV7-9 with TRBJ1-5; 7 bases match TRBD1. Germline CDR1 and CDR2: SEHNR and FQNEAQ (reference sequence). The CDR3 consists of 15 residues. The CDR3 is CSSSLDGTENQPQHF. CDR3 nucleotides: TGTTCCAGCAGCTTAGATGGGACAGAAAATCAGCCCCAGCATTTT.

The chain joins TRBV14 to TRBJ2-2; D is undetermined. The CDR3 runs 13 residues. Trimming shortened V by 1 base and J by 6 bases, and 6 bases separated the two germline ends. Germline V gives CDR1 SGHDN, CDR2 FVKESK. The CDR3 nucleotides read TGTGCCAGCAGCCAAGGCCGGGCCGGGGAGCTGTTTTTT. It is translated as CASSQGRAGELFF.

In its sample, this clone was seen once. The J gene is TRBJ2-1, the V gene TRBV6-1; 7 bases line up with TRBD2. Per the germline V gene, CDR1 is MNHNS and CDR2 is SASEGT. CDR3 length equals 13 residues. CDR3 in amino acids: CQTGEGSYNEQFF. The CDR3 region has the DNA TGTCAGACTGGGGAGGGCTCCTACAATGAGCAGTTCTTC.

The chain employs TRBV5-4 and TRBJ2-1, with 14 bases that match TRBD2. CDR3 length: 15 amino acids. Unmatched junction bases numbered 1, after V lost 3 bases and J lost 5 bases. The germline CDR1 and CDR2 sequences are SGHNT and YYREEE (reference sequence). The CDR3 spells CASSWGLAGDNEQFF. CDR3 coding DNA: TGTGCCAGCAGCTGGGGACTAGCGGGAGACAATGAGCAGTTCTTC.

This chain's CDR3 is CASSPRSSGRLSYEQYF. CDR3 DNA sequence: TGTGCCAGCAGCCCCCGTTCAAGCGGGAGGTTATCCTACGAGCAGTACTTC. This chain connects TRBV7-9 to TRBJ2-7; 9 bases agree with TRBD2. The CDR3 length is 17 residues. V lost 5 bases to trimming and J lost 1 base; unmatched junction nucleotides: 12. CDR1 and CDR2 from the germline V gene are SEHNR and FQNEAQ (reference sequence).

This clone has a single count. This chain connects TRBV19 to TRBJ1-2, with 9 bases identical to TRBD1. This CDR3 spans 16 amino acids. In germline, CDR1 is LNHDA, CDR2 SQIVND (reference sequence). V lost 9 bases and J lost 4; bases outside the gene matches: 15. The CDR3 sequence is CASRRQGESGVYGYTF. The CDR3 nucleotides are TGTGCCAGCAGAAGACAGGGGGAGAGCGGTGTCTATGGCTACACCTTC.

The gene calls are TRBV4-1 and TRBJ1-3; maybe TRBD1 (6 bases). V lost 4 bases and J 4 bases, leaving 8 bases between the germline ends. CDR3 length: 13 residues. The germline V gene has CDR1 MGHRA and CDR2 YSYEKL. The CDR3 DNA follows: TGCGCCAGCAGCCCAGGGGAGGGAAACACCATATATTTT. It translates to CASSPGEGNTIYF.

The V call is TRBV5-1, the J call TRBJ2-7, with TRBD1 matching 8 bases. Germline V gene lookup returns CDR1 SGHRS and CDR2 YFSETQ. With V trimmed by 4 bases and J by 6 bases, 6 bases remained unmatched. The CDR3 loop spans 13 amino acids. CDR3 DNA sequence: TGCGCCAGCAGCGCGGACAGGGTGGGCGAGCAGTACTTC. Translated, it gives CASSADRVGEQYF. Drawing the rest from reference TRBV5-1 and TRBJ2-7, the complete variable domain is KAGVTQTPRYLIKTRGQQVTLSCSPISGHRSVSWYQQTPGQGLQFLFEYFSETQRNKGNFPGRFSGRQFSNSRSEMNVSTLELGDSALYLCASSADRVGEQYFGPGTRLTVT.

The chain employs TRBV5-6 and TRBJ1-6; 7 nucleotides align to TRBD1. J lost 7 bases, V lost 4 bases, and 5 bases had no gene match. The CDR3 is made up of 14 amino acids. Germline V lookup: CDR1 SGHDT, CDR2 YYEEEE. The CDR3 sequence: CASSPSRGNSPLHF. CDR3 coding DNA: TGTGCCAGCAGCCCCAGCAGGGGGAATTCACCCCTCCACTTT.

This clone has more than one count but fewer than ten. V gene TRBV6-1 combines with J gene TRBJ1-2; D unclear. CDR3 length equals 13 residues. V was cut by 4 bases and J by 2 bases, with 8 bases left in between. Germline lookup yields CDR1 MNHNS and CDR2 SASEGT. CDR3 in amino acids: CASSVERNYGYTF. In DNA, the CDR3 is TGTGCCAGCAGTGTCGAGCGGAACTATGGCTACACCTTC.

The V and J genes are TRBV11-2 and TRBJ2-1; tentatively, D is TRBD2 (7 bases). The CDR3 is 15 amino acids. Per the germline V gene, CDR1 is SGHAT and CDR2 is FQNNGV. V shed 7 bases and J shed 4 bases, with 17 bases lying between them. CDR3 in DNA: TGTGCCAGCATTCCGGGGGGCGGGTCTTACAATGAGCAGTTCTTC. Its translation is CASIPGGGSYNEQFF.

The chain couples TRBV7-2 to TRBJ2-5; D is unresolved. Per germline, CDR1 SGHTA and CDR2 FQGNSA. The CDR3 covers 17 residues. V lost 5 bases and J 1 base, leaving 20 bases between the germline ends. The chain's CDR3 is CASSQSFASLPQETQYF. The CDR3 nucleotides are TGTGCCAGCAGCCAATCCTTCGCGAGCCTACCCCAAGAGACCCAGTACTTC.

Worth noting for this clone: One junction end does not reproduce the germline sequence, and a read error may be involved. V and J are TRBV7-9 and TRBJ1-1, with a tentative D call TRBD1 (5 bases). Germline CDR1 SEHNR, CDR2 FQNEAQ (reference sequence). The CDR3 is 16 residues long. The CDR3 spells CSSSLGRVGGDTEAFF. CDR3 sequence (DNA): TGTTCCAGCAGCTTGGGCAGGGTGGGGGGGGACACTGAAGCTTTCTTT.

The V gene is TRBV5-1, the J gene TRBJ2-7, with TRBD1 identical over 9 bases. V shed 4 bases, J shed 6 bases, and the junction held 5 bases outside the gene matches. Germline values: CDR1 SGHRS, CDR2 YFSETQ. The CDR3 extends over 13 amino acids. The CDR3 spells CASSGGQGGEQYF. The CDR3 region has the DNA TGCGCCAGCAGCGGGGGACAGGGAGGCGAGCAGTACTTC. Based on the CDR3 plus reference TRBV5-1 and TRBJ2-7, the full variable domain is KAGVTQTPRYLIKTRGQQVTLSCSPISGHRSVSWYQQTPGQGLQFLFEYFSETQRNKGNFPGRFSGRQFSNSRSEMNVSTLELGDSALYLCASSGGQGGEQYFGPGTRLTVT.

The chain joins TRBV19 to TRBJ1-5, with TRBD1 matching 10 bases. Germline-derived CDR1 and CDR2 are LNHDA and SQIVND (reference sequence). Germline trimming cut 5 bases from V and 4 bases from J; bases unmatched to any gene: 11. There are 17 residues in the CDR3. DNA for the CDR3: TGTGCCAGTAGTCGCCCCCCCGGGACAGGGGTTAATCAGCCCCAGCATTTT. It encodes CASSRPPGTGVNQPQHF. Together with reference TRBV19 and TRBJ1-5, the CDR3 gives the full variable domain: DGGITQSPKYLFRKEGQNVTLSCEQNLNHDAMYWYRQDPGQGLRLIYYSQIVNDFQKGDIAEGYSVSREKKESFPLTVTSAQKNPTAFYLCASSRPPGTGVNQPQHFGDGTRLSIL.

The genes are TRBV15 and TRBJ1-2; D is uncertain. The germline CDR1 and CDR2 sequences are LNHNV and YYDKDF (reference sequence). The CDR3 totals 14 residues. V lost 0 bases and J 4 bases, leaving 9 bases between the germline ends. The CDR3 DNA is TGTGCCACCAGCAGAGATCGGGCGGGCTATGGCTACACCTTC. Amino acids: CATSRDRAGYGYTF. Filled out from reference TRBV15 and TRBJ1-2, the complete variable domain reads DAMVIQNPRYQVTQFGKPVTLSCSQTLNHNVMYWYQQKSSQAPKLLFHYYDKDFNNEADTPDNFQSRRPNTSFCFLDIRSPGLGDTAMYLCATSRDRAGYGYTFGSGTRLTVV.

The genes are TRBV21-1 and TRBJ1-2; the table's TRBD1 call for D was not verified on the DNA. TRBV21-1 is a listed pseudogene. CDR3 length: 18 amino acids. CDR3: CASSITTRQGQDVYGYTF. The CDR3 bases are TGTGCCAGCAGCATCACGACGCGACAGGGTCAAGATGTCTATGGCTACACCTTC.

The chain carries TRBV29-1 and TRBJ1-6; possibly TRBD1 for D (5 bases). The CDR3 is 15 amino acids. Trimming stripped 6 bases from V and 7 bases from J, with 19 bases between. The germline V gene has CDR1 SQVTM and CDR2 ANQGSEA. Here the CDR3 DNA reads TGCAGCGTCGCCATTACCACAGGTCCCAATTCACCCCTCCACTTT. Its translation is CSVAITTGPNSPLHF.

The rearrangement joins TRBV6-1 to TRBJ2-7; TRBD2 matches at 13 bases. There are 15 residues in the CDR3. With V trimmed by 8 bases and J by 2 bases, 6 bases remained unmatched. CDR1 and CDR2 from the germline V gene are MNHNS and SASEGT. CDR3 loop: CASGGLAGTPYEQYF. CDR3 sequence (DNA): TGTGCCAGCGGGGGACTAGCGGGAACCCCCTACGAGCAGTACTTC.

J is TRBJ1-6 and V is TRBV2; 7 nucleotides match TRBD1. V lost 6 bases and J lost 8; bases outside the gene matches: 7. Germline loops: CDR1 SNHLY, CDR2 FYNNEI. The CDR3 runs 14 residues. CDR3 coding DNA: TGTGCCAGCAGAGAGGGGGCGCGGGATTCACCCCTCCACTTT. It codes for CASREGARDSPLHF.

The chain links TRBV18 to TRBJ2-7, with 9 bases matching TRBD1. The V gene's germline CDR1 is KGHSH and CDR2 LQKENI. After removal of 2 bases from V and 5 bases from J, the junction contained 7 bases not matched to a gene. The CDR3 extends over 15 amino acids. CDR3 coding DNA: TGTGCCAGCTCACCAAGTAGGACAGGGGATCACGAGCAGTACTTC. Protein product: CASSPSRTGDHEQYF.

J is TRBJ1-1 and V is TRBV6-5; perhaps TRBD1 as D (5 bases). The CDR3 spans 14 residues. Germline V gene lookup returns CDR1 MNHEY and CDR2 SVGAGI. The V end was cut by 0 bases, the J end by 7 bases, with 12 bases between. The CDR3 nucleotides are TGTGCCAGCAGTTACTCGCGACAGTCCCTTGAAGCTTTCTTT. Translation: CASSYSRQSLEAFF.

The CDR3 region has the DNA TGTGCCAGCTCACGGCGGCCATCGAACACCGGGGAGCTGTTTTTT. It specifies CASSRRPSNTGELFF. The gene calls are TRBV18 and TRBJ2-2, with D unclear. CDR1 KGHSH and CDR2 LQKENI come from the germline V gene. V lost 4 bases and J 0 bases, leaving 9 bases between the germline ends. CDR3 length: 15 residues.

V and J are TRBV5-1 and TRBJ2-5; D unclear. The CDR3 consists of 14 residues. Germline CDR1 is SGHRS and CDR2 is YFSETQ. Trimming pared 1 base from V and 0 bases from J, leaving 7 bases between. The DNA of the CDR3 is TGCGCCAGCAGCTTGTTCGGGTACCAAGAGACCCAGTACTTC. Translation gives CASSLFGYQETQYF.